The T cell receptor (beta chain) described here comes from a study of blood T cell repertoires in COVID-19. Across the study: The origin of the acute and convalescent COVID-19 samples was the United States, Italy and Spain.

TCRdb's copy holds only in-frame clones and misses some; the assay was immunoSEQ multiplex PCR. The sample includes about 40,000 clones, 88% of them seen just once. V shed 1 base and J shed 4 bases, with 11 bases lying between them. There are 14 residues in the CDR3. Per the germline V gene, CDR1 is SGHRS and CDR2 is YFSETQ. The J gene is TRBJ1-2, the V gene TRBV5-1; D is unresolved. The clonotype comes from a woman aged 70-85 years with acute or convalescent COVID-19. The sample was peripheral blood. The CDR3 DNA reads TGCGCCAGCAGCTTGCTCACTTACCTCTATGGCTACACCTTC. As protein: CASSLLTYLYGYTF.